This T cell receptor (beta chain) originates from a study of blood T cell repertoires in COVID-19. On the study more broadly: Donors in the United States, Italy and Spain gave samples during acute or convalescent COVID-19.

Trimming shortened V by 5 bases and J by 2 bases, and 13 bases separated the two germline ends. The germline CDR1 and CDR2 sequences are SEHNR and FQNEAQ (reference sequence). This CDR3 region has 15 residues. This clone appeared a single time. Repertoires were generated with immunoSEQ multiplex PCR, while TCRdb's copy carries only in-frame clones and drops some. The data show 75,000 or so clones, roughly 85% seen once. This clonotype originated in a woman over 75 with acute or convalescent COVID-19. The sample was peripheral blood. The rearrangement uses TRBV7-9 and TRBJ2-1, with D maybe TRBD2 (7 bases). The CDR3 region has the DNA TGTGCCAGCAGCCAGGTAGGGGGGGCCTACAATGAGCAGTTCTTC. Translation gives CASSQVGGAYNEQFF.